This TCR beta chain was sequenced in a study of blood T cell repertoires in COVID-19 (dated by TCRdb to 2020 to 2021). With respect to the entire study: Samples covering the acute and convalescent phases of COVID-19 were provided by collaborators in the United States, Italy and Spain. The material from the prospective study consisted of cDNA or gDNA derived from T cells, B-cell-depleted T cells, or PBMCs. Subjects who had been exposed to COVID-19, were actively infected with it, or had recovered from it provided the deeply sampled blood TCRbeta repertoires that made up the dataset. The repertoires were released in a freely available public database intended as a resource for research on the immune response to SARS-CoV-2. The samples were drawn from two sources: the first 160 participants of the ongoing ImmuneRACE study, and over 950 subjects contributed by 6 global collaborators. Sample metadata almost always included a de-identified subject ID, COVID-19 status, age in years and sex. Where HLA class I and class II types were available, the types were taken from metadata supplied by the sample provider, not from assay-based typing. Broad study findings and their caveats: Clinical and demographic metadata were provided uncurated, with the amount varying by source and participant.

TCRbeta CDR3 regions were amplified from genomic DNA using the immunoSEQ Assay, a bias-controlled multiplex PCR. The authors' analysis ran thus. The number of nucleated cells in each sample was estimated from the amplification of reference gene primers within the assay. Sequence reads were collapsed and filtered to measure the absolute abundance of every unique TCRbeta CDR3 rearrangement. For each sample, productive Simpson clonality was calculated as the square root of Simpson's diversity index over productive rearrangements. Drawn from immuneACCESS, this table holds only the in-frame rearrangements with V and J called that TCRdb kept. Clones are partly lost; checked studies trace under half to an unresolved V gene and leave the rest unexplained. The V and J calls and clone size come from that table; D and trimming were worked out from the DNA. The sample has over 200,000 clones on record, over 70% of them singletons. The ten largest clones capture approximately 5.3% of the sample.

Collaborating institutions collected whole blood in K2EDTA tubes following their own protocols. For TCRbeta analysis, collaborator samples were shipped as frozen whole blood, as isolated PBMCs, or as DNA extracted from either sample type. CDR1 and CDR2, per the germline V gene, are SGHRS and YFSETQ. V and J are truncated by 4 bases and 2 bases respectively, leaving an intervening sequence of 12 bases. Its CDR3 holds 14 amino acids, cysteine through phenylalanine. CDR3 DNA is the only sequence kept; it has 42 bases, read in frame from the first base. This clone showed up just once. Which antigen it targets is not known. Per-base quality was not reported, and no clone a single base away is much larger than it.

In this chain, TRBV5-1 is recombined with TRBJ1-1; the D gene identity is not certain. This TCR was sampled from a man at least 80 years old with acute or convalescent COVID-19. The sample was peripheral blood. The encoded CDR3 is CASSLGKKNTEAFF. The DNA reads TGCGCCAGCAGCCTCGGGAAGAAAAACACTGAAGCTTTCTTT.